The 25 T cell receptor beta chains presented below share a single source sample, sequenced in a study of cytotoxic CD8 clonotypes in ibrutinib-treated CLL. Data came from immunoSEQ multiplex PCR; TCRdb stores just in-frame clones and leaves some out. Of some 300,000 clones detected, roughly 80% appear once; the ten largest clones hold roughly 6.3%. The sample consisted of PBMCs, taken before ibrutinib treatment. The origin of the receptors is a human donor with chronic lymphocytic leukemia.

This clone was counted between two and nine times. V and J are TRBV5-4 and TRBJ2-4, with 10 bases identical to TRBD2. V trimming: 4 bases; J trimming: 5 bases; junction bases outside the gene matches: 6. The CDR3 runs to 15 residues. Germline assignment: CDR1 SGHNT and CDR2 YYREEE (reference sequence). CDR3 in amino acids: CASSTGLASQNIQYF. DNA for the CDR3: TGTGCCAGCAGCACGGGACTAGCGAGTCAAAACATTCAGTACTTC.

This chain joins TRBV15 and TRBJ2-1; 10 nucleotides match TRBD2. The germline gives CDR1 LNHNV, CDR2 YYDKDF (reference sequence). The CDR3 runs to 17 residues. With V trimmed by 1 base and J by 7 bases, 10 bases remained unmatched. CDR3 sequence (DNA): TGTGCCACCAGCAGAGTTAGTTGGCTAGCGGGAGTAAATGAGCAGTTCTTC. As protein: CATSRVSWLAGVNEQFF.

The chain combines TRBV18 with TRBJ2-5; 12 bases line up with TRBD2. V lost 3 bases, J lost 2 bases, and 10 bases stayed unmatched. The length of the CDR3 is 18 residues. CDR1 and CDR2 from the germline V gene are KGHSH and LQKENI. The CDR3 reads CASSPRTETSGRQETQYF. Here the CDR3 DNA reads TGTGCCAGCTCACCTAGGACGGAGACTAGCGGGAGACAAGAGACCCAGTACTTC.

V gene TRBV19 combines with J gene TRBJ1-1, with TRBD1 identical over 7 bases. Per germline, CDR1 LNHDA and CDR2 SQIVND (reference sequence). CDR3 size: 14 residues. With V trimmed by 5 bases and J by 1 base, 4 bases remained unmatched. CDR3: CASSLRDRNTEAFF. The CDR3 DNA reads as TGTGCCAGTAGTCTCCGGGACAGGAACACTGAAGCTTTCTTT.

V and J are TRBV28 and TRBJ2-7; D remains ambiguous. The CDR3 consists of 14 residues. V was clipped by 6 bases and J by 1 base, with 13 bases between them. CDR1 is MDHEN and CDR2 is SYDVKM in the germline V gene. As DNA, the CDR3 is TGTGCCAGCAGCCTCCCGGGTTTGTCCTACGAGCAGTACTTC. Translating gives CASSLPGLSYEQYF.

This sequence joins TRBV13 and TRBJ2-5; D might be TRBD1 (5 bases). Germline V lookup: CDR1 PRHDT, CDR2 FYEKMQ (reference sequence). This CDR3 has 16 residues. The V gene lost 5 bases and the J gene lost 0 bases, with 16 bases spanning the gap. CDR3 loop: CASSKGHVRYQETQYF. The CDR3 coding sequence is TGTGCCAGCAGCAAAGGACACGTTCGGTACCAAGAGACCCAGTACTTC.

The V and J genes are TRBV19 and TRBJ2-3, with D possibly TRBD2 on 5 matching bases. The germline V gene encodes CDR1 LNHDA and CDR2 SQIVND (reference sequence). Trimming removed 4 bases from V and 0 bases from J, with 20 bases in between. CDR3 size: 18 residues. CDR3 bases: TGTGCCAGTAGTAACCTACCTGAGAGGGTTCCTAGCACAGATACGCAGTATTTT. This translates into CASSNLPERVPSTDTQYF.

The rearrangement joins TRBV27 to TRBJ2-7; weak D call: TRBD2 (5 bases). Germline V lookup: CDR1 MNHEY, CDR2 SMNVEV (reference sequence). The CDR3 has 16 amino acids. V lost 6 bases, J lost 2 bases, and 20 bases lay in between. The DNA for the CDR3 is TGTGCCAGCAGCGATTCTGGACTTTTGGCAACCTACGAGCAGTACTTC. Encoded protein: CASSDSGLLATYEQYF.

V usage is TRBV28 and J usage is TRBJ2-3; D may be TRBD2 (6 bases). Germline lookup yields CDR1 MDHEN and CDR2 SYDVKM. V lost 6 bases to trimming and J lost 0 bases, with 28 bases between them. This CDR3 region has 20 residues. CDR3 nucleotides: TGTGCCAGCAGCCTGCACCAAGTTCGCCCCTCGGGGGTTAGCACAGATACGCAGTATTTT. Translated, it gives CASSLHQVRPSGVSTDTQYF.

V usage is TRBV19 and J usage is TRBJ2-3; maybe TRBD1 (7 bases). The germline V gene has CDR1 LNHDA and CDR2 SQIVND (reference sequence). This CDR3 spans 15 amino acids. V was pared by 7 bases and J by 0 bases, with 14 bases between. CDR3 DNA: TGTGCCAGTACCACGGCGGGACAGAGCACAGATACGCAGTATTTT. Its translation is CASTTAGQSTDTQYF.

The genes are TRBV10-3 and TRBJ2-7, with 10 bases aligning to TRBD2. Germline V gene lookup returns CDR1 ENHRY and CDR2 SYGVKD. This CDR3 is built from 16 residues. V lost 4 bases to trimming and J lost 7 bases; unmatched junction nucleotides: 13. CDR3 nucleotides: TGTGCCATCAGTGTAACAGCGGGAGGGCCCTCTCAAGAGCAGTACTTC. Translating it yields CAISVTAGGPSQEQYF.

The gene calls are TRBV10-3 and TRBJ2-1; TRBD2 matches 16 bases. Germline assignment: CDR1 ENHRY and CDR2 SYGVKD. The CDR3 length is 16 residues. Trimming cost V 5 bases and J 4 bases; bases outside gene matches: 2. This CDR3 is CAISPGLAGGYNEQFF. The CDR3 DNA is TGTGCCATCAGTCCGGGACTAGCGGGGGGGTACAATGAGCAGTTCTTC.

The V call is TRBV29-1, the J call TRBJ1-2; 9 bases are a match to TRBD1. The CDR3 consists of 17 residues. The V gene's germline CDR1 is SQVTM and CDR2 ANQGSEA. J lost 4 bases, V lost 6 bases, and 18 bases had no gene match. The CDR3 bases are TGCAGCGTCAATCCACCGGGACAGGGCCCCGTGATCTATGGCTACACCTTC. Its translation is CSVNPPGQGPVIYGYTF.

The chain couples TRBV11-2 to TRBJ2-7; D is undetermined. The V and J ends lost 3 bases and 5 bases respectively, with 8 bases between them. The CDR3 spans 12 residues. CDR1 SGHAT and CDR2 FQNNGV come from the germline V gene. CDR3 protein: CASSFGPNEQYF. The CDR3 DNA follows: TGTGCCAGCAGCTTTGGCCCCAACGAGCAGTACTTC.

This chain links TRBV18 with TRBJ2-1, with 12 nucleotides matching TRBD2. The CDR3 totals 17 residues. The germline gives CDR1 KGHSH, CDR2 LQKENI. The trim removed 5 bases at V and 0 bases at J, leaving 5 bases unmatched. The CDR3 DNA follows: TGTGCCAGCTCAGTGGGACTAGCGGGCCGCTCCTACAATGAGCAGTTCTTC. Amino acid sequence: CASSVGLAGRSYNEQFF.

This chain joins TRBV6-5 and TRBJ1-1, with 7 bases aligning to TRBD1. This CDR3 is 15 amino acids long. Trimming at V came to 6 bases and at J to 4 bases, leaving 11 bases not matched to a gene. Germline V CDR1 and CDR2: MNHEY, SVGAGI. The CDR3 nucleotides read TGTGCCAGCAGAAAGGGGGCTGTAGGACCCACTGAAGCTTTCTTT. Protein product: CASRKGAVGPTEAFF.

The V and J genes are TRBV11-1 and TRBJ1-1; D perhaps matches TRBD1 (5 bases). With 0 bases removed from V and 10 bases from J, the gap between germline ends came to 18 bases. Germline V gene lookup returns CDR1 SGHAT and CDR2 FQDESV (reference sequence). This CDR3 is built from 15 residues. CDR3 sequence reads: CASSLAGRRGDRAFF. CDR3 in DNA: TGTGCCAGCAGCTTAGCAGGAAGGCGAGGGGATCGAGCTTTCTTT.

This clone was counted a few times. CDR3 bases: TGTGCCAGCAGAGAGGGTAAAGAGACCCAGTACTTC. This codes for CASREGKETQYF. This rearrangement joins TRBV28 to TRBJ2-5; the D gene is possibly TRBD2 (5 bases). Germline V CDR1 and CDR2: MDHEN, SYDVKM. There are 12 residues in the CDR3. The V end lost 6 bases, the J end lost 3 bases, and 8 bases lay between the germline ends.

J is TRBJ2-5 and V is TRBV7-2; D perhaps matches TRBD2 (6 bases). CDR3 length equals 16 residues. The germline CDR1 and CDR2 sequences are SGHTA and FQGNSA. Between the trimmed V and J ends, which lost 4 bases and 4 bases, there was a span of 19 bases. CDR3 loop: CASSSRRPPGLETQYF. The DNA of the CDR3 is TGTGCCAGCAGCTCCCGAAGACCCCCGGGACTAGAGACCCAGTACTTC.

This chain uses TRBV7-9 with TRBJ2-7; D is tentatively TRBD1 or TRBD2 (5 bases each). Germline V gene data show CDR1 as SEHNR and CDR2 as FQNEAQ (reference sequence). This CDR3 is built from 16 residues. Trimming removed 5 bases at V and 5 bases at J, with 22 bases between. The CDR3 DNA reads as TGTGCCAGCAGCCGGAGAGGGGAAACACGGGTCGACGAGCAGTACTTC. This sequence encodes CASSRRGETRVDEQYF.

The chain employs TRBV5-1 and TRBJ2-7; 9 bases fit TRBD1. The V gene end was trimmed by 0 bases and the J gene end by 7 bases; junction bases not matched to a gene: 5. In germline, CDR1 is SGHRS, CDR2 YFSETQ. This CDR3 is 14 amino acids long. The CDR3 sequence: CASSLEQGAREQYF. The CDR3 nucleotides read TGCGCCAGCAGCTTGGAACAGGGGGCTAGGGAGCAGTACTTC.

The J gene is TRBJ2-1, the V gene TRBV6-5; D remains ambiguous. CDR1 and CDR2 (germline): MNHEY, SVGAGI. The CDR3 extends over 14 amino acids. V was cut by 0 bases and J by 0 bases, with 3 bases left in between. This CDR3 is CASSYSSSYNEQFF. The CDR3 nucleotides read TGTGCCAGCAGTTACTCGAGCTCCTACAATGAGCAGTTCTTC.

The chain couples TRBV2 to TRBJ2-1, with TRBD1 matching over 8 bases. Trimming cost V 0 bases and J 6 bases; bases outside gene matches: 7. The CDR3 runs to 16 residues. CDR1 and CDR2 from the germline V gene are SNHLY and FYNNEI. The CDR3 bases are TGTGCCAGCAGTGAAGCGGGGACAGGTATCGGCAATGAGCAGTTCTTC. Its protein product is CASSEAGTGIGNEQFF. Complete variable domain (other parts from reference TRBV2 and TRBJ2-1): EPEVTQTPSHQVTQMGQEVILRCVPISNHLYFYWYRQILGQKVEFLVSFYNNEISEKSEIFDDQFSVERPDGSNFTLKIRSTKLEDSAMYFCASSEAGTGIGNEQFFGPGTRLTVL.

The J gene is TRBJ1-2, the V gene TRBV2; a possible D gene is TRBD1 (6 bases). This CDR3 spans 14 amino acids. Germline V gene lookup returns CDR1 SNHLY and CDR2 FYNNEI. V was pared by 6 bases and J by 5 bases, with 16 bases between. CDR3 DNA: TGTGCCAGCAGCCCTCAGGGGCCGCTTTATGGCTACACCTTC. This gives the protein CASSPQGPLYGYTF.

This chain uses TRBV28 with TRBJ1-1, with TRBD1 matching over 7 bases. The V and J ends lost 7 bases and 5 bases, in that order; junction bases with no gene match: 16. The germline gives CDR1 MDHEN, CDR2 SYDVKM. This CDR3 comprises 16 residues. The CDR3 spells CASNVQTGKRETEAFF. CDR3 DNA: TGTGCCAGCAATGTACAGACAGGGAAGAGGGAAACTGAAGCTTTCTTT. The whole variable domain, filled in from reference TRBV28 and TRBJ1-1, reads DVKVTQSSRYLVKRTGEKVFLECVQDMDHENMFWYRQDPGLGLRLIYFSYDVKMKEKGDIPEGYSVSREKKERFSLILESASTNQTSMYLCASNVQTGKRETEAFFGQGTRLTVV.